The clone carrying this TCR beta chain was seen a few times. Here immunoSEQ multiplex PCR was the method, and the copy in TCRdb shows in-frame clones only, minus some. Counted here are over 600,000 clones, more than 80% occurring once; the ten biggest clones make up about 0.26%. V was cut by 4 bases and J by 4 bases, with 17 bases left in between. The CDR3 has 15 amino acids. Germline assignment: CDR1 SGHNT and CDR2 YYREEE (reference sequence). This sample was taken from a study of blood T cell repertoires in COVID-19. The chain joins TRBV5-4 to TRBJ1-1, with D possibly TRBD1 on 6 matching bases. The sequence came from a woman aged 18-29 years with acute or convalescent COVID-19. Sequenced: peripheral blood. The DNA for the CDR3 is TGTGCCAGCAGCCCGAACAGGGTAGGGAGCACTGAAGCTTTCTTT. This encodes CASSPNRVGSTEAFF.